Described below is a single T cell receptor (beta chain) sequence and its context. Antigen unknown. The data derive from a study of blood T cells in healthy people across ages. The germline V gene has CDR1 SGHRS and CDR2 YFSETQ. CDR3 length equals 13 residues. Trimming shortened V by 0 bases and J by 5 bases, and 9 bases separated the two germline ends. With a J-beta primer mix and a sample-barcoded 5' primer, a second PCR ran about 6 to 11 cycles. TCRdb used MiXCR to reprocess the 5' RACE reads, holding one entry per CDR3 protein. The table has about 780,000 distinct CDR3 sequences, about half seen once. Broader study findings: No one knew whether donors had CMV, which possibly confounded expanded clonotype changes. Higher naive T cell percentage went strongly together with higher TCR beta diversity.

Sequenced: blood. The chain uses TRBV5-1 and TRBJ2-7, with D possibly being TRBD1 (6 bases). The source of this sequence is an elderly man in good health. The CDR3 is CASSLEGVDEQYF. In DNA, the CDR3 is TGCGCCAGCAGCTTGGAGGGGGTAGACGAGCAGTACTTC.